The sequence of this TCR beta chain was determined in a study of Graves' ophthalmopathy and Graves' hyperthyroidism. Those donors who had ophthalmopathy presented with moderate-to-severe activity, a CAS of ≥3, a NOSPECS of ≥4 and a duration under 3 months. The diagnosis was founded upon clinical symptoms, serum thyroxine, TRAb, thyroid ultrasound and orbital computed tomography. This clonotype was found a few times. Amplifying from RNA transcripts, the study obtained TCR beta CDR3 regions. Investigators did first-round RT-PCR with HTBI primers, then second-round multiplex PCR. TCRdb recomputed calls from the multiplex PCR reads with MiXCR, one row per CDR3 protein. The sample contains approximately 700,000 distinct CDR3 sequences, roughly two fifths of which appear only once. The ends were cut back, 3 bases at V and 8 bases at J, with 14 bases in the middle. Germline V lookup: CDR1 SGHTS, CDR2 YDEGEE. The CDR3 covers 13 residues.

The sequenced material came from peripheral blood. The origin of this receptor is an adult man with Graves' ophthalmopathy. V is TRBV5-8 and J is TRBJ1-2; D is unresolved. The DNA for the CDR3 is TGTGCCAGCAGCTCATCCCTATCGGGCGGCTACACCTTC. This codes for CASSSSLSGGYTF.